This is a list of T cell receptor beta chains from one sample in a study of PD-L1 blockade in urothelial cancer. Data came from immunoSEQ multiplex PCR; TCRdb stores just in-frame clones and leaves some out. The sample carries about 47,000 clones, roughly 80% recorded once. The specimen was PBMCs, collected around atezolizumab (anti-PD-L1) treatment. Receptor source: a man aged 50 to 59 with urothelial cancer. Both conserved end residues are part of each CDR3. D genes are given only for firm matches. Some rows mark clone size as missing; the rest say once, few, many or name a class of expanded clone.

>.|TRBV4-2|TRBJ1-2|TRBD1
CAGSQDSGDRVYGYTF
TGTGCCGGCAGCCAAGATTCAGGGGACAGAGTCTATGGCTACACCTTC
>few|TRBV7-2|TRBJ2-2|TRBD2
CASSSRTSGATGELFF
TGTGCCAGCAGCTCGAGGACTAGCGGGGCCACCGGGGAGCTGTTTTTT
>.|TRBV4-1|TRBJ2-3|.
CASSQKSGQLTDTQYF
TGCGCCAGCAGCCAGAAAAGCGGGCAACTCACAGATACGCAGTATTTT
>.|TRBV30|TRBJ2-1|.
CAWSVTRYNEQFF
TGTGCCTGGAGTGTGACTCGATACAATGAGCAGTTCTTC
>once|TRBV30|TRBJ1-5|.
CAWSTLRGQPQHF
TGTGCCTGGAGTACGCTGAGGGGGCAGCCCCAGCATTTT
>.|TRBV6-4|TRBJ2-3|TRBD2
CASSLAGGYTDTQYF
TGTGCCAGCAGTCTAGCGGGAGGGTACACAGATACGCAGTATTTT
>.|TRBV5-4|TRBJ1-1|.
CASSLMVLQGNTEAFF
TGTGCCAGCAGCTTGATGGTTCTACAGGGGAACACTGAAGCTTTCTTT
>.|TRBV6-5|TRBJ2-3|.
CASSYSRSTDTQYF
TGTGCCAGCAGTTACTCGAGAAGCACAGATACGCAGTATTTT
>.|TRBV9|TRBJ1-2|.
CASSVDRAGYYGYTF
TGTGCCAGCAGCGTAGACAGGGCAGGTTACTATGGCTACACCTTC
>.|TRBV9|TRBJ1-2|.
CASSGQVNYGYTF
TGTGCCAGCAGCGGACAGGTTAACTATGGCTACACCTTC
>once|TRBV28|TRBJ2-2|TRBD1
CASSSPGQGRAGELFF
TGTGCCAGCAGTTCTCCCGGACAGGGTAGGGCCGGGGAGCTGTTTTTT
>.|TRBV5-1|TRBJ2-1|TRBD1
CASSWGQGPYNEQFF
TGCGCCAGCAGCTGGGGACAGGGTCCCTACAATGAGCAGTTCTTC
>.|TRBV6-5|TRBJ2-7|TRBD1
CASSYARQGNSYEQYF
TGTGCCAGCAGTTACGCCAGACAGGGGAACTCCTACGAGCAGTACTTC
>.|TRBV10-3|TRBJ2-7|TRBD2
CAISRTSGYEQYF
TGTGCCATCAGCAGGACTAGCGGATACGAGCAGTACTTC
>.|TRBV5-4|TRBJ1-2|TRBD1
CASSSRGPSGYTF
TGTGCCAGCAGCTCCAGGGGGCCCTCTGGCTACACCTTC
>.|TRBV5-5|TRBJ2-1|TRBD2
CASSYAAGGAYNEQFF
TGTGCCAGCAGCTACGCGGCGGGGGGCGCCTACAATGAGCAGTTCTTC
>.|TRBV9|TRBJ2-3|TRBD2
CASSWTSGSTDTQYF
TGTGCCAGCAGCTGGACTAGCGGTAGCACAGATACGCAGTATTTT
>.|TRBV27|TRBJ2-7|TRBD1
CASSPGQGAAYEQYF
TGTGCCAGCAGTCCCGGACAGGGGGCGGCTTACGAGCAGTACTTC
>few|TRBV18|TRBJ1-1|.
CASSPEGNTRGAFF
TGTGCCAGCTCACCCGAGGGCAACACCCGGGGAGCTTTCTTT
>.|TRBV5-4|TRBJ2-5|TRBD1
CASSPDPGGQGRGETQYF
TGTGCCAGCAGCCCGGACCCTGGGGGACAGGGAAGAGGAGAGACCCAGTACTTC
>.|TRBV5-5|TRBJ1-5|TRBD1
CASSLGPPGQGGRNQPQHF
TGTGCCAGCAGCTTGGGGCCTCCGGGACAGGGAGGGCGCAATCAGCCCCAGCATTTT
>.|TRBV18|TRBJ1-4|.
CASSPQGREKLFF
TGTGCCAGCTCACCACAGGGGCGTGAAAAACTGTTTTTT
>.|TRBV7-6|TRBJ1-1|.
CASSQNRNTEAFF
TGTGCCAGCAGCCAAAATAGGAACACTGAAGCTTTCTTT
>.|TRBV12-5|TRBJ2-5|TRBD1
CASGSFDRGETQYF
TGTGCTAGTGGGTCCTTCGACAGGGGGGAGACCCAGTACTTC
>.|TRBV5-1|TRBJ1-2|TRBD1
CASSLQTGASYGYTF
TGCGCCAGCAGCTTGCAAACAGGGGCCTCCTATGGCTACACCTTC
>.|TRBV15|TRBJ1-5|TRBD1
CATSADRAQPQHF
TGTGCCACCAGCGCGGACAGGGCGCAGCCCCAGCATTTT
>.|TRBV30|TRBJ2-7|TRBD2
CALTTSGPYEQYF
TGTGCCTTGACGACTAGCGGTCCTTACGAGCAGTACTTC
>.|TRBV6-5|TRBJ1-4|TRBD1
CASSYSGPGGGEKLFF
TGTGCCAGCAGTTATTCCGGGCCAGGGGGCGGTGAAAAACTGTTTTTT
>.|TRBV30|TRBJ1-6|.
CAWSRQGYSPLHF
TGTGCCTGGAGCCGCCAGGGTTATTCACCCCTCCACTTT
>.|TRBV7-2|TRBJ2-3|TRBD2
CASSKAGLSTDTQYF
TGTGCCAGCAGCAAAGCGGGACTATCCACAGATACGCAGTATTTT
>once|TRBV18|TRBJ2-7|.
CASSLSSVYEQYF
TGTGCCAGCTCGCTATCTAGCGTCTACGAGCAGTACTTC
>.|TRBV11-2|TRBJ1-1|.
CASCRGGMNTEAFF
TGTGCCAGCTGCCGGGGGGGTATGAACACTGAAGCTTTCTTT
>.|TRBV29-1|TRBJ1-1|.
CSATTVEAFF
TGCAGCGCTACGACTGTTGAAGCTTTCTTT
>.|TRBV7-3|TRBJ1-1|.
CASSLTPGGTEAFF
TGTGCCAGCAGCTTAACTCCCGGGGGGACTGAAGCTTTCTTT
>.|TRBV7-2|TRBJ2-3|TRBD2
CASSLSTGLAFKAQYF
TGTGCCAGCAGCTTGTCAACGGGACTAGCGTTCAAGGCGCAGTATTTT
>once|TRBV7-3|TRBJ2-3|TRBD2
CASSLTAGASGDTQYF
TGTGCCAGCAGCTTGACAGCGGGAGCTAGTGGAGATACGCAGTATTTT
>.|TRBV19|TRBJ2-3|.
CASSMLSADTQYF
TGTGCCAGTAGTATGTTAAGCGCAGATACGCAGTATTTT
>.|TRBV29-1|TRBJ2-6|TRBD2
CSVGVGTSGSGANVLTF
TGCAGCGTTGGGGTAGGGACTAGCGGCTCTGGGGCCAACGTCCTGACTTTC
>.|TRBV11-2|TRBJ1-3|.
CASSLATLSGNTIYF
TGTGCCAGCAGCTTAGCGACACTCTCTGGAAACACCATATATTTT
>.|TRBV10-3|TRBJ1-5|.
CAISEGRGNNQPQHF
TGTGCCATCAGTGAGGGTAGGGGAAACAATCAGCCCCAGCATTTT
>.|TRBV9|TRBJ1-4|.
CASSAKGFTNEKLFF
TGTGCCAGCAGCGCTAAGGGGTTCACTAATGAAAAACTGTTTTTT
>.|TRBV18|TRBJ1-6|.
CASSPPGGTYNSPLHF
TGTGCCAGCTCACCACCCGGGGGGACTTATAATTCACCCCTCCACTTT
>.|TRBV27|TRBJ2-1|.
CASGKLLSSYNEQFF
TGTGCCAGCGGAAAACTACTTAGCTCCTACAATGAGCAGTTCTTC
>once|TRBV5-1|TRBJ1-4|.
CASSAYRGTPEKLFF
TGCGCCAGCAGCGCCTACCGGGGGACCCCCGAAAAACTGTTTTTT
>.|TRBV9|TRBJ2-4|.
CASSVGSGGDIQYF
TGTGCCAGCAGCGTAGGCTCGGGGGGCGACATTCAGTACTTC
>.|TRBV30|TRBJ1-3|.
CALQPHSGNTIYF
TGTGCCTTACAGCCCCACTCTGGAAACACCATATATTTT
>few|TRBV4-1|TRBJ1-4|.
CASSQEPGINEKLFF
TGCGCCAGCAGCCAAGAACCCGGGATCAATGAAAAACTGTTTTTT
>.|TRBV19|TRBJ1-2|TRBD1
CASSTGQANYGYTF
TGTGCCAGTAGTACTGGACAGGCGAACTATGGCTACACCTTC
>.|TRBV5-1|TRBJ1-4|TRBD1
CASSRQGNEKLFF
TGCGCCAGCAGCCGACAGGGTAATGAAAAACTGTTTTTT
>.|TRBV10-1|TRBJ1-1|TRBD1
CASSAIRTGEAFF
TGCGCCAGCAGTGCGATCCGGACAGGTGAAGCTTTCTTT
>few|TRBV30|TRBJ2-7|TRBD2
CAWRQRELLSYEQYF
TGTGCCTGGAGACAGCGGGAGCTGCTCTCCTACGAGCAGTACTTC
>.|TRBV5-1|TRBJ2-6|.
CASSQTGVSSGANVLTF
TGCGCCAGCAGCCAGACCGGGGTAAGCTCTGGGGCCAACGTCCTGACTTTC
>.|TRBV5-1|TRBJ1-5|TRBD1
CASSPTGGNQPQHF
TGCGCCAGCAGCCCGACAGGGGGCAATCAGCCCCAGCATTTT
>.|TRBV18|TRBJ1-3|.
CASSPLTVSGNTIYF
TGTGCCAGCTCACCCCTGACAGTCTCTGGAAACACCATATATTTT